These 30 T cell receptor beta chains share one sample of origin, sequenced in a study of blood T cell repertoires in COVID-19. Data came from immunoSEQ multiplex PCR; TCRdb stores just in-frame clones and leaves some out. This sample yields over 100,000 clones, of which around 85% are seen a single time; 2.5% to 4% belongs to the top ten. Sequenced material: peripheral blood. The source is an elderly woman with active or convalescent COVID-19.

The chain recombines TRBV11-2 with TRBJ2-1, with a weak D call TRBD2 (6 bases). Germline loops: CDR1 SGHAT, CDR2 FQNNGV. Trimming pared 1 base from V and 1 base from J, leaving 14 bases between. This CDR3 has 17 residues. Written as DNA, the CDR3 is TGTGCCAGCAGCTTAGGGGACTTCTTTTCTTCCTACAATGAGCAGTTCTTC. Amino acid sequence: CASSLGDFFSSYNEQFF.

Comments on this clone: The sample holds other DNA sequences that translate to the same CDR3. The chain is built from TRBV28 and TRBJ1-2; D possibly corresponds to TRBD1 (5 bases). The V gene lost 2 bases and the J gene lost 5 bases, with 9 bases spanning the gap. CDR1 and CDR2 (germline): MDHEN, SYDVKM. The CDR3 is made up of 13 amino acids. The CDR3 spells CASSLKGDYGYTF. CDR3 bases: TGTGCCAGCAGTTTAAAAGGGGATTATGGCTACACCTTC.

This chain links TRBV5-4 with TRBJ1-1; D gene unclear. This CDR3 spans 15 amino acids. V lost 4 bases to trimming and J lost 4 bases, with 17 bases between them. Germline CDR1 reads SGHNT; CDR2 reads YYREEE (reference sequence). The CDR3 is CASSPPGSAVTEAFF. CDR3 nucleotide sequence: TGTGCCAGCAGCCCCCCGGGTTCGGCGGTCACTGAAGCTTTCTTT.

V is TRBV5-1 and J is TRBJ2-1; weak D call: TRBD1 (6 bases). The CDR3 sequence is 15 residues long. V lost 2 bases, J lost 5 bases, and 14 bases lay in between. Germline V gene sequence: CDR1 SGHRS, CDR2 YFSETQ. The chain's CDR3 is CASSFEGVFHNEQFF. The CDR3 region has the DNA TGCGCCAGCAGCTTTGAGGGGGTTTTCCACAATGAGCAGTTCTTC.

The chain combines TRBV27 with TRBJ1-5; tentatively, D is TRBD1 (6 bases). The CDR3 runs 13 residues. Germline V lookup: CDR1 MNHEY, CDR2 SMNVEV (reference sequence). Trimming removed 4 bases at V and 9 bases at J, with 13 bases between. The CDR3 is CASSYRVRGPQHF. As DNA, the CDR3 is TGTGCCAGCAGTTACAGGGTCCGGGGGCCCCAGCATTTT.

About this clone itself: The sample carries other DNA sequences with the same CDR3. This chain connects TRBV18 to TRBJ1-2; tentative D call: TRBD1 (5 bases). CDR1 and CDR2 from the germline V gene are KGHSH and LQKENI. The ends were cut back, 3 bases at V and 1 base at J, with 9 bases in the middle. This CDR3 comprises 14 residues. CDR3 bases: TGTGCCAGCTCACCTCCGGGGGGTAACTATGGCTACACCTTC. This gives the protein CASSPPGGNYGYTF.

J is TRBJ1-2 and V is TRBV28; a weak D match, TRBD1 (5 bases). In germline, CDR1 is MDHEN, CDR2 SYDVKM. The CDR3 has 13 residues. The V and J ends lost 6 bases and 2 bases respectively, with 10 bases between them. The chain's CDR3 is CASRPGGNYGYTF. The DNA for the CDR3 is TGTGCCAGCAGGCCGGGGGGGAACTATGGCTACACCTTC.

The chain uses TRBV9 and TRBJ1-1, with D uncertain. In germline, CDR1 is SGDLS, CDR2 YYNGEE. The CDR3 length is 15 residues. With 0 bases removed from V and 1 base from J, the gap between germline ends came to 10 bases. The CDR3 region has the DNA TGTGCCAGCAGCGTAGGTCATACGAGGAACACTGAAGCTTTCTTT. This codes for CASSVGHTRNTEAFF.

The genes are TRBV9 and TRBJ2-3; a possible D gene is TRBD1 (6 bases). V shed 0 bases and J shed 2 bases, with 13 bases lying between them. This CDR3 spans 16 amino acids. Germline CDR1 is SGDLS and CDR2 is YYNGEE. For the CDR3, the DNA is TGTGCCAGCAGCGTAGCGGCAGGGGTCTTCACAGATACGCAGTATTTT. Translated, it gives CASSVAAGVFTDTQYF.

The CDR3 DNA follows: TGTGCCAGCAGCAAAGGGACTACGCAATACGAGCAGTACTTC. Translating it yields CASSKGTTQYEQYF. The chain is built from TRBV6-6 and TRBJ2-7; the match to TRBD2 covers 7 bases. The ends lost 6 bases at V and 4 bases at J; junction bases unmatched: 9. Germline values: CDR1 MNHNY, CDR2 SVGAGI (reference sequence). The CDR3 length is 14 residues.

The chain joins TRBV19 to TRBJ1-4; no clear D gene. V shed 3 bases and J shed 2 bases, with 10 bases lying between them. Germline assignment: CDR1 LNHDA and CDR2 SQIVND (reference sequence). This CDR3 is 15 amino acids long. The CDR3 spells CASSIRPETNEKLFF. The CDR3 region has the DNA TGTGCCAGTAGTATTAGGCCGGAGACTAATGAAAAACTGTTTTTT.

The J gene is TRBJ2-5, the V gene TRBV5-1; a weak D match, TRBD2 (5 bases). CDR1 is SGHRS and CDR2 is YFSETQ in the germline V gene. The CDR3 covers 13 residues. Trimming removed 1 base at V and 5 bases at J, with 9 bases between. The CDR3, as DNA: TGCGCCAGCAGCTTGCGGGGTTCTGAGACCCAGTACTTC. This translates into CASSLRGSETQYF.

The V call is TRBV30, the J call TRBJ1-1; 7 bases align to TRBD1. Looked up from germline, CDR1 is GTSNPN and CDR2 is SVGIG (reference sequence). The CDR3 is 14 residues long. After removal of 0 bases from V and 2 bases from J, the junction contained 3 bases not matched to a gene. CDR3: CAWSVQGSNTEAFF. The CDR3 DNA sequence: TGTGCCTGGAGTGTACAGGGGTCAAACACTGAAGCTTTCTTT.

V and J are TRBV6-5 and TRBJ2-5, with 9 bases lining up with TRBD1. There are 16 residues in the CDR3. After removal of 0 bases from V and 1 base from J, the junction contained 3 bases not matched to a gene. Germline values: CDR1 MNHEY, CDR2 SVGAGI. The CDR3 nucleotides read TGTGCCAGCAGTTACTCAGGGGACAGGGCCCAAGAGACCCAGTACTTC. This gives the protein CASSYSGDRAQETQYF.

For the CDR3, the DNA is TGTGCCAGTCGGGACAGGGGGCTTGAGACTGAAGCTTTCTTT. Translating it yields CASRDRGLETEAFF. V is TRBV19 and J is TRBJ1-1, with 12 nucleotides matching TRBD1. The CDR3 spans 14 residues. Germline assignment: CDR1 LNHDA and CDR2 SQIVND (reference sequence). Trimming took 8 bases from V and 5 from J; bases not matched to a gene: 6.

The chain carries TRBV18 and TRBJ1-2, with no clear D. The CDR3 runs to 14 residues. The germline V gene encodes CDR1 KGHSH and CDR2 LQKENI. V was pared by 3 bases and J by 2 bases, with 10 bases between. The CDR3 nucleotides read TGTGCCAGCTCACCCGGCTCCGGGAACTATGGCTACACCTTC. The encoded protein is CASSPGSGNYGYTF.

The rearrangement links TRBV4-3 to TRBJ2-3; weak D call: TRBD2 (5 bases). V shed 3 bases and J shed 4 bases, with 11 bases lying between them. Germline loops: CDR1 LGHNA, CDR2 YSLEER. The CDR3 extends over 14 amino acids. CDR3 protein: CASSHSGGSDTQYF. The DNA for the CDR3 is TGCGCCAGCAGCCATTCCGGCGGGTCAGATACGCAGTATTTT.

The rearrangement joins TRBV7-8 to TRBJ1-1; 10 nucleotides match TRBD1. Germline assignment: CDR1 SGHVS and CDR2 FQNEAQ. The CDR3 consists of 13 residues. J was trimmed by 5 bases and V by 5 bases; bases with no gene match: 2. CDR3 amino acids: CASSVGQGTEAFF. In nucleotides, the CDR3 is TGTGCCAGCAGCGTGGGACAGGGGACTGAAGCTTTCTTT.

The table lists this clone with a few counts. The chain couples TRBV19 to TRBJ1-4; D remains unclear. V lost 8 bases to trimming and J lost 11 bases, with 21 bases between them. The CDR3 runs to 14 residues. Germline CDR1 reads LNHDA; CDR2 reads SQIVND (reference sequence). DNA of the CDR3: TGTGCCAGTCACCCAGCGGACCGCTCGAGGAAACTGTTTTTT. It is translated as CASHPADRSRKLFF. The full variable domain, with the rest looked up from reference TRBV19 and TRBJ1-4, is DGGITQSPKYLFRKEGQNVTLSCEQNLNHDAMYWYRQDPGQGLRLIYYSQIVNDFQKGDIAEGYSVSREKKESFPLTVTSAQKNPTAFYLCASHPADRSRKLFFGSGTQLSVL.

The chain uses TRBV10-3 and TRBJ2-1, with TRBD2 identical over 12 bases. Trimming removed 4 bases from V and 7 bases from J; junction bases left unmatched: 5. This CDR3 comprises 15 residues. The germline V gene has CDR1 ENHRY and CDR2 SYGVKD. The CDR3 bases are TGTGCCATCAGTGCTCGACTAGCGGGAGAAAATGAGCAGTTCTTC. Translating gives CAISARLAGENEQFF.

The chain employs TRBV7-3 and TRBJ2-2, with TRBD2 matching 8 bases. Germline lookup yields CDR1 SGHTA and CDR2 FQGTGA. The CDR3 extends over 14 amino acids. Unmatched junction bases numbered 3, after V lost 3 bases and J lost 6 bases. The CDR3: CASSLGLVAGELFF. The CDR3 DNA follows: TGTGCCAGCAGCTTGGGACTAGTTGCCGGGGAGCTGTTTTTT.

About this clone: Other DNA sequences in the same sample also yield this CDR3. The DNA for the CDR3 is TGTGCCAGCAGTCGAGACAGGGAAGCTTTCTTT. It yields the protein CASSRDREAFF. The chain carries TRBV7-9 and TRBJ1-1, with D perhaps matching TRBD1 (6 bases). V was clipped by 6 bases and J by 8 bases, with 10 bases between them. This CDR3 region has 11 residues. The V gene's germline CDR1 is SEHNR and CDR2 FQNEAQ (reference sequence).

This clone was detected only once. This chain joins TRBV5-8 and TRBJ1-1; no firm D call. V lost 3 bases, J lost 5 bases, and 17 bases lay in between. CDR1 and CDR2 from the germline V gene are SGHTS and YDEGEE. There are 15 residues in the CDR3. The CDR3 bases are TGTGCCAGCAGCTCCGGACTCACCCGAGGGACTGAAGCTTTCTTT. Residues: CASSSGLTRGTEAFF.

This clone was seen once. The chain joins TRBV23-1 to TRBJ2-5; tentatively, D is TRBD1 (5 bases). TRBV23-1 is treated as an ORF (open reading frame) with a function not yet certain. The V gene lost 0 bases and the J gene lost 3 bases, with 11 bases spanning the gap. The CDR3 has 15 residues. The CDR3 sequence is CASSQSPGNEETQYF. The CDR3 nucleotides are TGCGCCAGCAGTCAATCGCCAGGGAACGAAGAGACCCAGTACTTC.

This sequence joins TRBV18 and TRBJ1-5; TRBD1 matches at 10 bases. This CDR3 is built from 14 residues. Germline values: CDR1 KGHSH, CDR2 LQKENI. Germline trimming cut 6 bases from V and 5 bases from J; bases unmatched to any gene: 4. CDR3 sequence: CASSRGQGYQPQHF. CDR3 sequence (DNA): TGTGCCAGCTCCAGGGGACAGGGGTATCAGCCCCAGCATTTT.

The gene calls are TRBV19 and TRBJ1-2; D remains unclear. CDR1 and CDR2 from the germline V gene are LNHDA and SQIVND (reference sequence). V was pared by 6 bases and J by 3 bases, with 14 bases between. This CDR3 has 14 residues. CDR3: CASSVDKSHYGYTF. CDR3 nucleotides: TGTGCCAGTAGCGTTGACAAGTCGCACTATGGCTACACCTTC.

The J gene is TRBJ2-1, the V gene TRBV6-5; D ambiguous. V was clipped by 8 bases and J by 10 bases, with 12 bases between them. The germline gives CDR1 MNHEY, CDR2 SVGAGI. The CDR3 has 11 amino acids. CDR3 nucleotides: TGTGCCAGCGGGCTTTCACGGGAGCAGTTCTTC. Amino acid sequence: CASGLSREQFF.

V gene TRBV15 combines with J gene TRBJ1-5; 7 nucleotides agree with TRBD1. In germline, CDR1 is LNHNV, CDR2 YYDKDF (reference sequence). J gave up 6 bases and V 4 bases, and 9 bases lay outside the gene matches. The CDR3 is made up of 15 amino acids. CDR3 amino acids: CATSNRDSGIQPQHF. The CDR3 bases are TGTGCCACCAGCAACCGGGACAGTGGAATTCAGCCCCAGCATTTT.

V gene TRBV6-6 combines with J gene TRBJ2-1; D is perhaps TRBD1 (6 bases). The germline gives CDR1 MNHNY, CDR2 SVGAGI (reference sequence). V dropped 0 bases and J dropped 10 bases, with 10 bases sitting between them. This CDR3 has 13 residues. DNA of the CDR3: TGTGCCAGCAGTTACTCTGAGACAGGAGAGCAGTTCTTC. It encodes CASSYSETGEQFF.

A note on this clone: Additional DNA sequences in this sample encode the identical CDR3. This sequence joins TRBV27 and TRBJ1-1; TRBD1 matches 8 bases. The CDR3 has 15 residues. Germline assignment: CDR1 MNHEY and CDR2 SMNVEV (reference sequence). V was pared by 6 bases and J by 0 bases, with 6 bases of the junction left unmatched. In nucleotides, the CDR3 is TGTGCCAGCAGACGGGACAGGATAATGAACACTGAAGCTTTCTTT. It is translated as CASRRDRIMNTEAFF.